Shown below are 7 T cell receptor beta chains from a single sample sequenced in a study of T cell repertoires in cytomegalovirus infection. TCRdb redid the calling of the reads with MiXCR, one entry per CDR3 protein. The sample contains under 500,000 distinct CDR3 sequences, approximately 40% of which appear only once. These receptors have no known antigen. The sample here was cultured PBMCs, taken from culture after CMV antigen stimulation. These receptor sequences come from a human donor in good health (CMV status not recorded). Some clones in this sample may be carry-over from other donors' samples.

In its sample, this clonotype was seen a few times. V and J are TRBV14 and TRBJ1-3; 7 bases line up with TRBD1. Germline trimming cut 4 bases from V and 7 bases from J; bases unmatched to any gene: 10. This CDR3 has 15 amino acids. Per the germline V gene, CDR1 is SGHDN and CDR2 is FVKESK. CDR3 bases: TGTGCCAGCAGCCGACAGGGACAAGAAAGGAACACCATATATTTT. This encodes CASSRQGQERNTIYF.

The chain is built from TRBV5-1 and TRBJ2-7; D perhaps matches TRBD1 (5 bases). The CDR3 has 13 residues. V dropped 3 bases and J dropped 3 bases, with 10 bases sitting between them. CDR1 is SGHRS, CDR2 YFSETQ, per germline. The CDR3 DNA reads TGCGCCAGCAGCTGGACGACAGACTACGAGCAGTACTTC. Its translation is CASSWTTDYEQYF.

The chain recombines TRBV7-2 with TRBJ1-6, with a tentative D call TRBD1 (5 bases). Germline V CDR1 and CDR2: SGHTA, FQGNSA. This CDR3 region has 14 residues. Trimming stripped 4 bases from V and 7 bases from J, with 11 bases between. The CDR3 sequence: CASSSYPGNSPLHF. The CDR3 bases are TGTGCCAGCAGCTCCTACCCAGGGAATTCACCCCTCCACTTT.

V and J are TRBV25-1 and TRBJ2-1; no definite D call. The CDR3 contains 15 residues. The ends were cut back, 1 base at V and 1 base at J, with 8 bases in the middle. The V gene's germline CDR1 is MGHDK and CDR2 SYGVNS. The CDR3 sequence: CASSESRISYNEQFF. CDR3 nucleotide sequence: TGTGCCAGCAGTGAATCTCGGATTTCCTACAATGAGCAGTTCTTC.

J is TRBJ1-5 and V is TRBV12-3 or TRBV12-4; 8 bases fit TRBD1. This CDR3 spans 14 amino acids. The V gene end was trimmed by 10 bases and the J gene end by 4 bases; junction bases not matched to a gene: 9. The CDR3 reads CAIGQGARNQPQHF. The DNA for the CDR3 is TGTGCCATCGGGCAGGGGGCAAGGAATCAGCCCCAGCATTTT.

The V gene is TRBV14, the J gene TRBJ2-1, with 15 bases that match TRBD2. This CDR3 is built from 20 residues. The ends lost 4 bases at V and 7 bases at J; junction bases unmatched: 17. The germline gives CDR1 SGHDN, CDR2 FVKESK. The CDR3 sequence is CASSPFFGTSGRRVRNEQFF. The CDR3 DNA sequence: TGTGCCAGCAGCCCGTTCTTTGGGACTAGCGGGAGGAGGGTAAGGAATGAGCAGTTCTTC.

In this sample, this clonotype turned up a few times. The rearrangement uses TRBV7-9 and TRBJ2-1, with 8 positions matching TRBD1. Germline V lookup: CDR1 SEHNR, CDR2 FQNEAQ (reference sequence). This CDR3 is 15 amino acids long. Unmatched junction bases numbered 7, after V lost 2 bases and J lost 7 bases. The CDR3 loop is CASSLSQGVVNEQFF. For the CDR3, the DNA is TGTGCCAGCAGCTTATCACAGGGGGTTGTGAATGAGCAGTTCTTC.